This is a list of T cell receptor beta chains from one sample in a study of post-analysis software for immune sequencing data. Each CDR3 protein gets one entry after TCRdb re-called the PCR reads with MiXCR. Of under 900,000 distinct CDR3 sequences listed, approximately 50% are singletons. Sequencing was carried out using blood. The receptor source for this set is a girl aged 5-17 years with multiple sclerosis. The CDR3 runs from the conserved cysteine through the conserved F or W. A D gene is named only where the DNA matches it firmly. Clone size is shown for a subset of rows, as once, few, many or a class of expanded clone.

j_call d_call clone_size v_call cdr3_nt cdr3_aa
TRBJ2-1 . . TRBV25-1 TGTGCCAGCAGTGAATTAGGTTATGAGCAGTTCTTC CASSELGYEQFF
TRBJ2-1 TRBD2 few TRBV5-1 TGCGCCAGCAGCCAGGGACTAGCGGGGGGGCCAACATCCTACAATGAGCAGTTCTTC CASSQGLAGGPTSYNEQFF
TRBJ2-5 TRBD2 few TRBV30 TGTGCCTGGAGTGTACTAGCGGGAGGGCTAGGAGAGACCCAGTACTTC CAWSVLAGGLGETQYF
TRBJ1-2 TRBD1 . TRBV19 TGTGCCACAGAGGGACAGATCTATGGCTACACCTTC CATEGQIYGYTF
TRBJ2-7 . . TRBV12-3/TRBV12-4 TGTGCCAGCAGTTTCCCCATGCACGAGCAGTACTTC CASSFPMHEQYF
TRBJ2-7 . . TRBV7-9 TGTGCCAGCAGCTTAGCTCTCCTTGAGACCGAGCAGTACTTC CASSLALLETEQYF
TRBJ2-2 TRBD1 few TRBV19 TGTGCCAGTAGTCGAGGGACAGGGGAACTGTTTTTT CASSRGTGELFF
TRBJ2-1 TRBD1 . TRBV12-3/TRBV12-4 TGTGCCAGCAGTTTCCCGGGACAGGGCAGCAATGAGCAGTTCTTC CASSFPGQGSNEQFF
TRBJ2-7 . . TRBV18 TGTGCCAGCTCACCGGAGGGGGGGCTAGCCTACGAGCAGTACTTC CASSPEGGLAYEQYF
TRBJ2-4 . . TRBV5-1 TGCGCCAGCAGCTTGTCCCTCGAAGCCAAAAACATTCAGTACTTC CASSLSLEAKNIQYF
TRBJ1-4 . . TRBV6-1 TGTGCCAGCAGTCAAGCGCCGGACTCCCCTGGAAGAAAACTGTTTTTT CASSQAPDSPGRKLFF
TRBJ1-1 TRBD1 few TRBV20-1 TGCAGTGCTAGAGATCGGGGTAGGGGGCTGTGGACTGAAGCTTTCTTT CSARDRGRGLWTEAFF
TRBJ2-5 . . TRBV6-2/TRBV6-3 TGTGCCAGCAGTTTCCGACCCGTCCGGGAGACCCAGTACTTC CASSFRPVRETQYF
TRBJ2-7 . . TRBV5-1 TGCGCCAGCAGTCTTCATCGGTCGGGACACGGCTACGAGCAGTACTTC CASSLHRSGHGYEQYF
TRBJ1-1 . . TRBV29-1 TGCAGCGTTGCCCCTAGGGATCTGAACACTGAAGCTTTCTTT CSVAPRDLNTEAFF
TRBJ2-5 . . TRBV11-2 TGTGCCAGCAGCTCCTCAAGCCAAACGGGACACCTCTCGGTGTTGGAGACCCAGTACTTC CASSSSSQTGHLSVLETQYF
TRBJ1-2 . . TRBV12-3/TRBV12-4 TGTGCCAGCAGACCCGACGGAGGGGTCTATGGCTACACCTTC CASRPDGGVYGYTF
TRBJ2-1 TRBD2 . TRBV29-1 TGCAGCGGCGTTACTAGCGGGGGGACCTACGAGCAGTTCTTC CSGVTSGGTYEQFF
TRBJ2-1 . . TRBV20-1 TGCAGTGCTGATCGACAGGCGGTCGGCTACAATGAGCAGTTCTTC CSADRQAVGYNEQFF
TRBJ2-7 TRBD2 . TRBV6-5 TGTGCCAGCAGACCCGGACTAGCGGGAGCCGACGAGCAGTACTTC CASRPGLAGADEQYF
TRBJ2-1 TRBD2 . TRBV20-1 TGCAGTGCGGGGGGGGGAGTACTTACGAATGAGCAGTTCTTC CSAGGGVLTNEQFF
TRBJ2-7 . few TRBV20-1 TGCAGTGCTAGCCGGGACAACTACGAGCAGTACTTC CSASRDNYEQYF
TRBJ2-5 . . TRBV28 TGTGCCAGCAGTCCCCCCCAAGGAGTGACCCAGTACTTC CASSPPQGVTQYF
TRBJ2-1 . . TRBV5-1 TGCGCCAGCACCTACACGACAGGTAACAATGAGCAGTTCTTC CASTYTTGNNEQFF
TRBJ2-7 TRBD1 . TRBV7-9 TGTGCCAGCAGCCTATGGGACATGGACAGGGGGCGTTACGAGCAGTACTTC CASSLWDMDRGRYEQYF
TRBJ2-7 TRBD1 . TRBV7-6 TGTGCCAGCAGCTTAGGGGGGACAGGGACCGAGCAGTACTTC CASSLGGTGTEQYF
TRBJ2-1 TRBD2 . TRBV20-1 TGCAGTGCTAGAGTACCAGTCCGGGGACTAGCGGGAGCGAACAATGAGCAGTTCTTC CSARVPVRGLAGANNEQFF
TRBJ2-3 . . TRBV20-1 TGCAGTGCTAGAGATCTTAAGGACACAGATACGCAGTATTTT CSARDLKDTDTQYF
TRBJ2-7 TRBD1 . TRBV5-1 TGCGCCAGCAGCCACGGGGGGACAGGGTCCTACGAGCAGTACTTC CASSHGGTGSYEQYF
TRBJ1-2 . . TRBV9 TGTGCCAGCAGCGTGCCAGGGAGTGGCTACACCTTC CASSVPGSGYTF
TRBJ2-7 . . TRBV15 TGTGCCACCAGCAGAGATTCGGCAGGAACCTACGAGCAGTACTTC CATSRDSAGTYEQYF
TRBJ2-3 TRBD2 . TRBV20-1 TGCAGTGCTAGAGGAGGAGGAACTAGCGGGACCACAGATACGCAGTATTTT CSARGGGTSGTTDTQYF
TRBJ2-5 . . TRBV5-6 TGTGCCAGCAGCCAAGGACCCCGAGGGGAGACCCAGTACTTC CASSQGPRGETQYF
TRBJ2-7 TRBD1 . TRBV5-1 TGTGCCAGCAGCCCGACAGGGTTCGAGCAGTACTTC CASSPTGFEQYF
TRBJ2-3 . . TRBV27 TGTGCCAGCAGTTTGATGGGCCCAGATACGCAGTATTTT CASSLMGPDTQYF
TRBJ2-5 TRBD2 . TRBV20-1 TGCAGTGCTCGGACTAGCGGGACCCTAGAGACCCAGTACTTC CSARTSGTLETQYF
TRBJ2-3 TRBD2 . TRBV29-1 TGCAGCGTTGAGGTAGCGGGACGAGGGACAGATACGCAGTATTTT CSVEVAGRGTDTQYF
TRBJ2-7 . once TRBV12-3/TRBV12-4 TGTGCCAGCAGTTTAAGGGTCAGACAAGACGAGCAGTACTTC CASSLRVRQDEQYF
TRBJ2-1 TRBD2 few TRBV6-6 TGTGCCAGCAGCCCTTTAGCGGGGCAAGGCGATGAGCAGTTCTTC CASSPLAGQGDEQFF
TRBJ2-7 . few TRBV20-1 TGCAGTGCTAGAGTGGGGGGCTTGGGAAAAGGCGAGCAGTACTTC CSARVGGLGKGEQYF
TRBJ2-7 TRBD1 . TRBV29-1 TGCAGCGTGGGGACAGGGGTTTCGTACGAGCAGTACTTC CSVGTGVSYEQYF
TRBJ2-7 . . TRBV6-2/TRBV6-3 TGTGCCAGCAGTTACTCGATTGTGCGGGACCCCTACGAGCAGTACTTC CASSYSIVRDPYEQYF
TRBJ2-6 . . TRBV5-1 TGCGCCAGCAGCGACGGTGGGAACGTCCTGACTTTC CASSDGGNVLTF
TRBJ1-2 . . TRBV12-3/TRBV12-4 TGTGCCAGCAGTTTACGGCAGGGCCATGGCTACACCTTC CASSLRQGHGYTF
TRBJ2-7 TRBD1 . TRBV5-1 TGCGCCAGCAGCTTGGGAAAGGACAGGTACTCCTACGAGCAGTACTTC CASSLGKDRYSYEQYF
TRBJ2-5 . . TRBV20-1 TGCAGTGCTAGAGGAAGGTACTGGGGACCCCACTCCGAGACCCAGTACTTC CSARGRYWGPHSETQYF
TRBJ1-2 . . TRBV20-1 TGCAGTGCCCAAGACCCAGGGGCTCCATATGGCTACACCTTC CSAQDPGAPYGYTF
TRBJ1-2 . . TRBV29-1 TGCGGCGTGATCAGCGGGTCCCCCTATGGCTACACCTTC CGVISGSPYGYTF
TRBJ2-1 TRBD2 . TRBV12-3/TRBV12-4 TGTGCCAGCGCCCGGACTAGCGGGAGGCACGACAATGAGCAGTTCTTC CASARTSGRHDNEQFF
TRBJ2-5 . . TRBV5-1 TGCGCCAGCAGCTTGGGGTATGGGACCCAGTACTTC CASSLGYGTQYF
TRBJ2-5 . . TRBV5-1 TGCGCCAGCACGCCAGCCTACCAAGAGACCCAGTACTTC CASTPAYQETQYF
TRBJ2-7 . many TRBV12-3/TRBV12-4 TGTGCCAGCTCATTGGCGGGCGGCGGCGAGCAGTACTTC CASSLAGGGEQYF
TRBJ2-3 TRBD2 . TRBV7-9 TGTGCCAGCAGCTTAATAAGCGGGGGGCCCACAGATACGCAGTATTTT CASSLISGGPTDTQYF
TRBJ2-5 TRBD2 . TRBV20-1 TGCAGTGCTAGACATGCTAGCGGACAAGAGACCCAGTACTTC CSARHASGQETQYF
TRBJ2-5 TRBD1 few TRBV20-1 TGCAGTGCCGAGGGACAGCCACAAGAGACCCAGTACTTC CSAEGQPQETQYF
TRBJ2-1 . many TRBV6-4 TGTGCCAGCAGCCCTGACAGTAACAATGAGCAGTTCTTC CASSPDSNNEQFF
TRBJ1-1 TRBD1 . TRBV7-9 TGTGCCACCGAACAGGGGGCCAGGACTGAAGCTTTCTTT CATEQGARTEAFF
TRBJ2-7 . few TRBV20-1 TGCAGTGCTAGCTCCAGGGGATACGAGCAGTACTTC CSASSRGYEQYF
TRBJ2-6 . . TRBV29-1 TGCAGCGTTATAGAACCGGGACGCAGCTCTGAGGCCAACGTCCTGACTTTC CSVIEPGRSSEANVLTF